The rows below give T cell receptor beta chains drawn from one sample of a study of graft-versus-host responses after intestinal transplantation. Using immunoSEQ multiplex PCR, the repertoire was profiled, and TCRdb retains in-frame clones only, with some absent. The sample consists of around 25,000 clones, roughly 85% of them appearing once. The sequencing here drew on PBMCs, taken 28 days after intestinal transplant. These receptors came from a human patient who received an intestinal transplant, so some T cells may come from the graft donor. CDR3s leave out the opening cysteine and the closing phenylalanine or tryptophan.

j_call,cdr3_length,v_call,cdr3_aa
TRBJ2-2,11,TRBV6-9,ASSYEGTGELF
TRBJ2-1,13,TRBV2,ASSDIQGFNNEQF
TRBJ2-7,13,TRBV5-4,ASSRGPLDPYEQY
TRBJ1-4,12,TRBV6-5,ASRPEGLNEKLF
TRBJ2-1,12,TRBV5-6,ASSLGASLNEQF
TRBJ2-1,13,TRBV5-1,ASSWTSGRADEQF
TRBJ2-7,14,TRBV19,ASSPSHREGTNEQY
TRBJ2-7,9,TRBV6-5,ASGQTYEQY
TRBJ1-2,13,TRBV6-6,ASTATPLANYGYT
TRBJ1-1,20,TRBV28,ASSFNSGPPWTGGFWDTEAF
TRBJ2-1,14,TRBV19,ASSSLRDSSYNEQF
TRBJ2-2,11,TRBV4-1,ASSQDLAGELF
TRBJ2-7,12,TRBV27,ASSVGGFLGEQY
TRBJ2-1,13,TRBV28,ASSTPAGGPDEQF
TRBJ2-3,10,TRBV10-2,ASRLATDTQY
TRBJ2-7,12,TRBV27,ASSIHPSSYEQY
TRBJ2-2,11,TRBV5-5,ASSLAATGELF
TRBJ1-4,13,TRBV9,ASSVVGRPGEKLF
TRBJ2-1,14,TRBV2,ARHPPGSEDDNEQF
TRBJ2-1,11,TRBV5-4,ASRTPLGSEQF
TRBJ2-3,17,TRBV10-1,ASSESKLGLAGETDTQY
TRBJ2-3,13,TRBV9,ASSVGAGTVDTQY
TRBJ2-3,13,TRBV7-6,ASSLHPRSTDTQY
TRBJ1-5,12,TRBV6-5,ASSSPRGGQPQH
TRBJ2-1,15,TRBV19,ASSIEPAGGLYNEQF
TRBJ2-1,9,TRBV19,ASSTGNEQF
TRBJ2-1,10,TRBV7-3,ASSISPNEQF